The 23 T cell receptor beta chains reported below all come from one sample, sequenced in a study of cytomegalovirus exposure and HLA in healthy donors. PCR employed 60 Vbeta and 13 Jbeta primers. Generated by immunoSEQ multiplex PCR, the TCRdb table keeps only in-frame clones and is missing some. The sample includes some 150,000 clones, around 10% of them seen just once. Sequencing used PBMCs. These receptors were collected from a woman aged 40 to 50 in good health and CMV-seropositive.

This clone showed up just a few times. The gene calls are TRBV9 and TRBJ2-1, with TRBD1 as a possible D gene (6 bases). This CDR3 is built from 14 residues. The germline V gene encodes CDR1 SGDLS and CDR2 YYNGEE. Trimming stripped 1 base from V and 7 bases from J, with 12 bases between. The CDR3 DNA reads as TGTGCCAGCAGCGTACAGGGGTCCTGGAATGAGCAGTTCTTC. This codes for CASSVQGSWNEQFF.

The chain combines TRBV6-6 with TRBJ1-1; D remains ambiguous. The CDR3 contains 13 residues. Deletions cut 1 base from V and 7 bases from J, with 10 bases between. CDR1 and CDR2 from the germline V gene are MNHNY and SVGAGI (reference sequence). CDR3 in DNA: TGTGCCAGCAGTTACTATACGGGTAGTGAAGCTTTCTTT. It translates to CASSYYTGSEAFF.

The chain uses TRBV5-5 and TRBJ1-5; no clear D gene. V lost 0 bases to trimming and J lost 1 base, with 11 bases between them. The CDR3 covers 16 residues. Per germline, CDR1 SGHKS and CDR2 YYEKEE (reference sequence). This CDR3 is CASSLDASGSNQPQHF. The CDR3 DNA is TGTGCCAGCAGCTTGGACGCTTCGGGGAGCAATCAGCCCCAGCATTTT.

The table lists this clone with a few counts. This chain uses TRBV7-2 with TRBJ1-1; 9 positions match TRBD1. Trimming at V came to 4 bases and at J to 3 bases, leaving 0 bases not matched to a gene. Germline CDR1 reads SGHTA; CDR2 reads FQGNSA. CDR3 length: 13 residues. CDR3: CASSWDRDTEAFF. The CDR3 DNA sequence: TGTGCCAGCAGCTGGGACAGGGACACTGAAGCTTTCTTT.

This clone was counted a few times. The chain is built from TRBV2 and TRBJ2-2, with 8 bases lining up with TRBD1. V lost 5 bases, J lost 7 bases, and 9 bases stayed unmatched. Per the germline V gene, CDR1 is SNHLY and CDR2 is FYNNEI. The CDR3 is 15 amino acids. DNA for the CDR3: TGTGCCAGCAGTTATACAGGGGGAGCGGGCGGGGAGCTGTTTTTT. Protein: CASSYTGGAGGELFF.

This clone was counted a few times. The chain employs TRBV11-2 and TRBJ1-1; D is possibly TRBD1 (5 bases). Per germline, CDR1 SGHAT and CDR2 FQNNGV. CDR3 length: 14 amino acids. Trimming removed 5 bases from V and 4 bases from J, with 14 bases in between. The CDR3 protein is CASSPSGGSTEAFF. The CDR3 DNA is TGTGCCAGCAGCCCGTCCGGGGGTTCCACTGAAGCTTTCTTT.

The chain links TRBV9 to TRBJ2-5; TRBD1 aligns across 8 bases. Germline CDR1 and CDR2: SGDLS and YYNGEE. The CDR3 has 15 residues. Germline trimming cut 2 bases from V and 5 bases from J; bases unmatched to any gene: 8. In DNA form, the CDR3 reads TGTGCCAGCAGCGTTAGGGGACAGGTCGGGGAGACCCAGTACTTC. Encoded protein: CASSVRGQVGETQYF. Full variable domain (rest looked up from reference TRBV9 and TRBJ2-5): DSGVTQTPKHLITATGQRVTLRCSPRSGDLSVYWYQQSLDQGLQFLIQYYNGEERAKGNILERFSAQQFPDLHSELNLSSLELGDSALYFCASSVRGQVGETQYFGPGTRLLVL.

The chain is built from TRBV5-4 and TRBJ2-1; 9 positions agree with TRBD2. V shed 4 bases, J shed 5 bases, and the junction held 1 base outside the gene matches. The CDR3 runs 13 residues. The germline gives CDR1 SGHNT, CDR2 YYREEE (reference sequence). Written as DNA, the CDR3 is TGTGCCAGCAGCCGGACTAGCGACAATGAGCAGTTCTTC. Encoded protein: CASSRTSDNEQFF.

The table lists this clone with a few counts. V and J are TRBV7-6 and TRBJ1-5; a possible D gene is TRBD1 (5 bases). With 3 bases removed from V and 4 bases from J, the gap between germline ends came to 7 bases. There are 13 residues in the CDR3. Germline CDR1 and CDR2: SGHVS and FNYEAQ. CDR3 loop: CASSLTENQPQHF. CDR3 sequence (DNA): TGTGCCAGCAGCTTGACAGAGAATCAGCCCCAGCATTTT.

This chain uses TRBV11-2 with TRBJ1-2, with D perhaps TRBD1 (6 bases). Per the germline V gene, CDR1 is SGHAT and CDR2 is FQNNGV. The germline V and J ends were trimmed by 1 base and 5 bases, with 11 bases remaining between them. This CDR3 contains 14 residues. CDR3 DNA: TGTGCCAGCAGCTTAGGTGCAGGGGCATATGGCTACACCTTC. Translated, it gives CASSLGAGAYGYTF.

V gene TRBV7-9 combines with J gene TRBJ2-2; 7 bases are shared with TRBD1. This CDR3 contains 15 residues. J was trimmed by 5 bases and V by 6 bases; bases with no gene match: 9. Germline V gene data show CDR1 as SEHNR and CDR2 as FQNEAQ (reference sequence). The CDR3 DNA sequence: TGTGCCAGCAGACCCCCGGGACAGCAGACCGGGGAGCTGTTTTTT. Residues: CASRPPGQQTGELFF.

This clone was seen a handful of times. As DNA, the CDR3 is TGTGCCAGCATGGTGACAGGCCAACCCAACTACGAGCAGTACTTC. It is translated as CASMVTGQPNYEQYF. This chain uses TRBV6-5 with TRBJ2-5; maybe TRBD1 (6 bases). The tail of the sequence fits TRBJ2-7 better, so the J call may be wrong. The CDR3 sequence is 15 residues long. Germline loops: CDR1 MNHEY, CDR2 SVGAGI.

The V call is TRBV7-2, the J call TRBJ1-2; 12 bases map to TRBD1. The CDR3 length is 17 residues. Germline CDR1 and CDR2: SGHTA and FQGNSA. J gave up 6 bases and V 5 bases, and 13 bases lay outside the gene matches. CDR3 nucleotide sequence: TGTGCCAGCAGCCCAAAAGGGACAGGGGGCTTCGGGGATGGCTACACCTTC. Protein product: CASSPKGTGGFGDGYTF.

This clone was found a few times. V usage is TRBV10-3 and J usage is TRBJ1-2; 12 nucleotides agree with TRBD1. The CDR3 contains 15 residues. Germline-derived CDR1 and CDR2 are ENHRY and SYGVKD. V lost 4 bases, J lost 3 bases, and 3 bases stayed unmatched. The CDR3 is CAISGGQGADYGYTF. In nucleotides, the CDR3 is TGTGCCATCAGTGGGGGACAGGGGGCTGACTATGGCTACACCTTC.

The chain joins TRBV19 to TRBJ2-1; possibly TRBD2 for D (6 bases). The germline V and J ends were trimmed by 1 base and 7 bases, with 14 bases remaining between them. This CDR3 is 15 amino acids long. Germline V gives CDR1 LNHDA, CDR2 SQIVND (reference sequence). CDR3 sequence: CASSIVPSVVNEQFF. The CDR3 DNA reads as TGTGCCAGTAGTATAGTTCCTAGCGTGGTTAATGAGCAGTTCTTC.

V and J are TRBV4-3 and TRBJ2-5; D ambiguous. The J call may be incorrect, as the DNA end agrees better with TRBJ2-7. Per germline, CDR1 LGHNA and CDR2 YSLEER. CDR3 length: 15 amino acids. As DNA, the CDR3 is TGCGCCAGCAGCCAACTCCTCTCTTCTCAGGTCGAGCAGTACTTC. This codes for CASSQLLSSQVEQYF.

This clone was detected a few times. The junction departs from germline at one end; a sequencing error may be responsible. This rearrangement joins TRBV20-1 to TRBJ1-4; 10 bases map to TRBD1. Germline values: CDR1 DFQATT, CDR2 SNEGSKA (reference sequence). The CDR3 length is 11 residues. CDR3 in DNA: TGCAGTGCTGGACAGGGGGAAAAAATGTTTTTC. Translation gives CSAGQGEKMFF.

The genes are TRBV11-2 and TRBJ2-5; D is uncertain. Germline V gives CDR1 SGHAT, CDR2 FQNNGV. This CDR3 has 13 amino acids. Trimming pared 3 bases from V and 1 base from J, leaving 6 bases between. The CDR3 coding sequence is TGTGCCAGCAGCTTGAACAGCCAAGAGACCCAGTACTTC. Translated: CASSLNSQETQYF.

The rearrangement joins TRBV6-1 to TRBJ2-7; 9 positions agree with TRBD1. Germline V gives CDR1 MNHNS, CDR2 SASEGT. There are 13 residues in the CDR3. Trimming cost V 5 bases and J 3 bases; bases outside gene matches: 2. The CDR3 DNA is TGTGCCAGCAGTTCGGGACAGGGCTACGAGCAGTACTTC. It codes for CASSSGQGYEQYF.

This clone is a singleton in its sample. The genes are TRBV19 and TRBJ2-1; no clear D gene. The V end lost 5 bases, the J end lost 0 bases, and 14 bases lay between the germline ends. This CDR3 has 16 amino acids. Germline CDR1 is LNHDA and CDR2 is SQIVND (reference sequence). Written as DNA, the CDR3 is TGTGCCAGTAGTCTACTTCCCAAGAGCTCCTACAATGAGCAGTTCTTC. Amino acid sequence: CASSLLPKSSYNEQFF.

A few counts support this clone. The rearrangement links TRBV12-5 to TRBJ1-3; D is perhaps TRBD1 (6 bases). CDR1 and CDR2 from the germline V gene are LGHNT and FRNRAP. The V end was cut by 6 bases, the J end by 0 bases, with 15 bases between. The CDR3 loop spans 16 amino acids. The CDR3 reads CASGPQGSHSGNTIYF. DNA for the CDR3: TGTGCTAGTGGCCCTCAGGGGTCCCACTCTGGAAACACCATATATTTT. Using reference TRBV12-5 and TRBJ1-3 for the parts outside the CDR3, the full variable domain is DARVTQTPRHKVTEMGQEVTMRCQPILGHNTVFWYRQTMMQGLELLAYFRNRAPLDDSGMPKDRFSAEMPDATLATLKIQPSEPRDSAVYFCASGPQGSHSGNTIYFGEGSWLTVV.

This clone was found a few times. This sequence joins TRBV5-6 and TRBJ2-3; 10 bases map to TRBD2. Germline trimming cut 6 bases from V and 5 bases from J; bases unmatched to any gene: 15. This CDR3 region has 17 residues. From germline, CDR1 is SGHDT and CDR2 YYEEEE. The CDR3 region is CASTTWGLAFKGDTQYF. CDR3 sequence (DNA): TGTGCCAGCACCACTTGGGGACTAGCGTTTAAAGGAGATACGCAGTATTTT.

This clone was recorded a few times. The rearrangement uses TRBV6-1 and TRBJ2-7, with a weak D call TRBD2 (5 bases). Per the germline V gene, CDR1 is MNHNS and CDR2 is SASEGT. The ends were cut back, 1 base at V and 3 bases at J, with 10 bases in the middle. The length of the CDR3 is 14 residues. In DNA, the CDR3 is TGTGCCAGCAGTGAAGGCGGCGGACTCTACGAGCAGTACTTC. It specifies CASSEGGGLYEQYF.